The 31 T cell receptor beta chains in this list originate from one sample, sequenced in a study of T cells in Graves' hyperthyroidism and ophthalmopathy. The CDR3 regions of TCR beta were amplified from RNA transcripts. Using the HTBI primer set, a first-round RT-PCR was run on the TCR CDR3. In TCRdb, the multiplex PCR reads were re-called with MiXCR into one record per CDR3 protein. The sample lists around 350,000 distinct CDR3 sequences; around a quarter were seen once. The sample taken for sequencing was blood. These receptor sequences come from a man in his forties or fifties with Graves' hyperthyroidism.

This clonotype was seen only a few times. The J gene is TRBJ1-1, the V gene TRBV6-1; D gene unclear. The CDR3 has 15 amino acids. Germline assignment: CDR1 MNHNS and CDR2 SASEGT. Trimming left V 4 bases short and J 5 bases short, with 17 bases between. Here the CDR3 DNA reads TGTGCCAGCAGTGGCAGGCGGGGTTTGGGGACTGAAGCTTTCTTT. It specifies CASSGRRGLGTEAFF.

The chain recombines TRBV20-1 with TRBJ1-1; maybe TRBD1 (6 bases). Germline CDR1 DFQATT, CDR2 SNEGSKA (reference sequence). V was pared by 3 bases and J by 1 base, with 18 bases between. There are 16 residues in the CDR3. The CDR3 nucleotides read TGCAGTGCTAGGGACCGGGACATCTTGGGGAACACTGAAGCTTTCTTT. Amino acids: CSARDRDILGNTEAFF.

This clonotype was found a few times. This rearrangement joins TRBV27 to TRBJ2-1; D is possibly TRBD2 (6 bases). The CDR3 is 15 amino acids. Germline assignment: CDR1 MNHEY and CDR2 SMNVEV (reference sequence). Trimming removed 5 bases from V and 6 bases from J, with 17 bases in between. This CDR3 reads CASSIRDAGFNEQFF. In nucleotides, the CDR3 is TGTGCCAGCAGTATAAGGGACGCGGGGTTCAATGAGCAGTTCTTC.

At least ten counts were recorded for this clonotype. The chain recombines TRBV12-3 or TRBV12-4 with TRBJ2-7; 9 bases map to TRBD1. The CDR3 sequence is 12 residues long. V lost 5 bases and J lost 6; bases outside the gene matches: 2. CDR3 loop: CASSMTGGEQYF. CDR3 in DNA: TGTGCCAGCAGTATGACAGGGGGCGAGCAGTACTTC.

The sample holds a few counts of this clonotype. The V gene is TRBV5-1, the J gene TRBJ2-7; D is perhaps TRBD1 or TRBD2 (5 bases each). V lost 0 bases to trimming and J lost 0 bases, with 16 bases between them. The CDR3 loop spans 17 amino acids. Germline CDR1 SGHRS, CDR2 YFSETQ. Written as DNA, the CDR3 is TGCGCCAGCAGCTTGGAGGGACGGATACACTTCTCCTACGAGCAGTACTTC. It translates to CASSLEGRIHFSYEQYF.

This clonotype was counted only a few times. V usage is TRBV29-1 and J usage is TRBJ2-3; no definite D call. CDR1 is SQVTM, CDR2 ANQGSEA, per germline. V was clipped by 7 bases and J by 2 bases, with 7 bases between them. This CDR3 contains 11 residues. CDR3 nucleotide sequence: TGCAGCGGCTCGTTCACAGATACGCAGTATTTT. As protein: CSGSFTDTQYF.

This clonotype was detected only once. The V and J genes are TRBV9 and TRBJ1-4; TRBD1 agrees at 7 bases. J was trimmed by 10 bases and V by 3 bases; bases with no gene match: 3. Germline CDR1 SGDLS, CDR2 YYNGEE. This CDR3 has 12 amino acids. The CDR3 coding sequence is TGTGCCAGCAGCGCCTACAGGGGAAAACTGTTTTTT. Translated, it gives CASSAYRGKLFF.

Here the CDR3 reads CASSLGRNSNQPQHF. DNA of the CDR3: TGTGCCAGCTCACTTGGGCGGAATAGCAATCAGCCCCAGCATTTT. The chain recombines TRBV18 with TRBJ1-5, with D hard to call. This CDR3 spans 15 amino acids. Per germline, CDR1 KGHSH and CDR2 LQKENI. The V end was cut by 4 bases, the J end by 0 bases, with 10 bases between. Based on the CDR3 plus reference TRBV18 and TRBJ1-5, the full variable domain is NAGVMQNPRHLVRRRGQEARLRCSPMKGHSHVYWYRQLPEEGLKFMVYLQKENIIDESGMPKERFSAEFPKEGPSILRIQQVVRGDSAAYFCASSLGRNSNQPQHFGDGTRLSIL.

J is TRBJ1-1 and V is TRBV6-1; D uncertain. There are 12 residues in the CDR3. Per the germline V gene, CDR1 is MNHNS and CDR2 is SASEGT. V was trimmed by 5 bases and J by 3 bases, leaving 7 bases between them. The CDR3 loop reads CASSPVDTEAFF. The CDR3 DNA follows: TGTGCCAGCAGTCCCGTAGACACTGAAGCTTTCTTT.

This clonotype has just a few counts. V and J are TRBV3-1 and TRBJ2-4, with D possibly TRBD1 on 5 matching bases. Germline assignment: CDR1 LGHDT and CDR2 YNNKEL (reference sequence). The CDR3 runs to 16 residues. V shed 1 base and J shed 0 bases, with 10 bases lying between them. The CDR3 is CASSQGGSLAKNIQYF. CDR3 coding DNA: TGTGCCAGCAGCCAAGGGGGCTCACTAGCCAAAAACATTCAGTACTTC.

This clonotype was counted a few times. The chain joins TRBV6-1 to TRBJ2-1; no definite D call. The CDR3 runs to 14 residues. Germline-derived CDR1 and CDR2 are MNHNS and SASEGT. V was clipped by 4 bases and J by 2 bases, with 9 bases between them. CDR3: CASSATGPYNEQFF. Written as DNA, the CDR3 is TGTGCCAGCAGTGCAACTGGCCCCTACAATGAGCAGTTCTTC.

This clonotype has more than one count but fewer than ten. The chain has TRBV29-1 and TRBJ2-5; D is undetermined. The germline CDR1 and CDR2 sequences are SQVTM and ANQGSEA. This CDR3 is built from 24 residues. The V end lost 0 bases, the J end lost 5 bases, and 43 bases lay between the germline ends. In DNA form, the CDR3 reads TGCAGCGTTGAAGATCGTCGAGATTGGGTCCCAATCAACCGGGCCCTCGATCATGCGGAGACCCAGTACTTC. As protein: CSVEDRRDWVPINRALDHAETQYF.

This chain joins TRBV11-1 and TRBJ2-5; D remains ambiguous. The CDR3 length is 13 residues. Germline values: CDR1 SGHAT, CDR2 FQDESV (reference sequence). Trimming took off 5 bases at V and 4 bases at J, with 11 bases between the two ends. The DNA for the CDR3 is TGTGCCAGCAGCGATAATTGGGGAGAGACCCAGTACTTC. It yields the protein CASSDNWGETQYF.

This clonotype showed up many times. The chain has TRBV7-9 and TRBJ2-7; the D is unclear. The V end was cut by 4 bases, the J end by 2 bases, with 6 bases between. CDR3 length equals 12 residues. The germline V gene encodes CDR1 SEHNR and CDR2 FQNEAQ (reference sequence). This chain's CDR3 is CASSYTTYEQYF. CDR3 DNA sequence: TGTGCCAGCAGCTACACCACCTACGAGCAGTACTTC.

The chain has TRBV7-9 and TRBJ2-7; the match to TRBD2 covers 7 bases. V was pared by 1 base and J by 3 bases, with 9 bases of the junction left unmatched. This CDR3 has 16 amino acids. Germline CDR1 SEHNR, CDR2 FQNEAQ (reference sequence). The CDR3 is CASSLVLGTILYEQYF. In DNA form, the CDR3 reads TGTGCCAGCAGCTTAGTACTCGGGACTATCCTCTACGAGCAGTACTTC.

CDR3 nucleotides: TGCGCCAGCAGCTATCTAGCGGGAGATTACGAGCAGTACTTC. It is translated as CASSYLAGDYEQYF. V gene TRBV5-1 combines with J gene TRBJ2-7; TRBD2 matches at 10 bases. CDR1 is SGHRS, CDR2 YFSETQ, per germline. The V segment lost 3 bases and the J segment 4 bases; nucleotides outside the gene matches: 4. CDR3 size: 14 residues.

V and J are TRBV12-3 or TRBV12-4 and TRBJ2-5, with 7 bases identical to TRBD1. Germline trimming cut 6 bases from V and 4 bases from J; bases unmatched to any gene: 2. The CDR3 totals 12 residues. The CDR3 DNA reads as TGTGCCAGCAGGACAGGGACAGAGACCCAGTACTTC. Translation gives CASRTGTETQYF.

This clonotype came up many times. J is TRBJ1-1 and V is TRBV11-3, with 7 bases fitting TRBD1. CDR1 and CDR2 (germline): SGHNT, YENEEA. Trimming removed 5 bases from V and 5 bases from J; junction bases left unmatched: 11. The CDR3 runs 15 residues. The CDR3 reads CASSLLTGEGTEAFF. In nucleotides, the CDR3 is TGTGCCAGCAGCCTTCTTACAGGGGAAGGGACTGAAGCTTTCTTT.

At least ten counts were recorded for this clonotype. The CDR3 sequence: CSVGAGTGMNTEAFF. The CDR3 nucleotides are TGCAGCGTTGGGGCCGGGACAGGCATGAACACTGAAGCTTTCTTT. The V gene is TRBV29-1, the J gene TRBJ1-1, with 8 bases aligning to TRBD1. The V segment lost 4 bases and the J segment 0 bases; nucleotides outside the gene matches: 7. The CDR3 has 15 amino acids. Germline-derived CDR1 and CDR2 are SQVTM and ANQGSEA.

The J gene is TRBJ1-1, the V gene TRBV12-5, with D maybe TRBD1 (5 bases). The CDR3 sequence is 16 residues long. In germline, CDR1 is LGHNT, CDR2 FRNRAP. Between the trimmed V and J ends, which lost 7 bases and 0 bases, there was a span of 18 bases. CDR3 loop: CASAQPTGNMNTEAFF. As DNA, the CDR3 is TGTGCTAGTGCCCAACCTACAGGAAACATGAACACTGAAGCTTTCTTT.

This clonotype was seen more than once but under ten times. The rearrangement links TRBV12-3 or TRBV12-4 to TRBJ2-2, with D hard to call. V was shortened by 5 bases and J by 9 bases, with 16 bases between the two germline ends. CDR3 length: 14 amino acids. The CDR3 DNA sequence: TGTGCCAGCAGTCCTGAGACCCCGACCTGGGAGCTGTTTTTT. This translates into CASSPETPTWELFF.

This clonotype was seen repeatedly, ten times or more. The V call is TRBV7-8, the J call TRBJ2-5; 15 bases map to TRBD2. This CDR3 is 18 amino acids long. CDR1 is SGHVS, CDR2 FQNEAQ, per germline. J was trimmed by 4 bases and V by 5 bases; bases with no gene match: 11. The CDR3 DNA sequence: TGTGCCAGCAGCCGGGGGGGACTAGCGGGAGGAATGAGAGAGACCCAGTACTTC. This translates into CASSRGGLAGGMRETQYF.

The chain links TRBV7-9 to TRBJ2-1, with 9 nucleotides matching TRBD1. In germline, CDR1 is SEHNR, CDR2 FQNEAQ (reference sequence). The CDR3 is 16 residues long. V dropped 2 bases and J dropped 8; count of bases not matched to a gene: 10. CDR3: CASSLIPGTGSYEQFF. The CDR3, as DNA: TGTGCCAGCAGCTTAATCCCCGGGACAGGGAGCTATGAGCAGTTCTTC.

In its sample, this clonotype was seen a few times. The CDR3 is CASSLVAGGGEQFF. The CDR3 DNA is TGTGCCAGCAGCTTAGTAGCGGGAGGGGGTGAGCAGTTCTTC. The chain recombines TRBV11-3 with TRBJ2-1, with 11 bases identical to TRBD2. Looked up from germline, CDR1 is SGHNT and CDR2 is YENEEA. The CDR3 has 14 amino acids. J was trimmed by 9 bases and V by 1 base; bases with no gene match: 2. Combining the CDR3 with reference TRBV11-3 and TRBJ2-1 gives the whole variable domain EAGVVQSPRYKIIEKKQPVAFWCNPISGHNTLYWYLQNLGQGPELLIRYENEEAVDDSQLPKDRFSAERLKGVDSTLKIQPAELGDSAVYLCASSLVAGGGEQFFGPGTRLTVL.

The chain uses TRBV9 and TRBJ1-2; no firm D call. CDR1 and CDR2 from the germline V gene are SGDLS and YYNGEE. This CDR3 comprises 15 residues. V was cut by 0 bases and J by 8 bases, with 17 bases left in between. CDR3 in amino acids: CASSVGEGSSGGYTF. The CDR3 DNA sequence: TGTGCCAGCAGCGTAGGGGAGGGAAGTTCGGGCGGCTACACCTTC.

The V gene is TRBV7-2, the J gene TRBJ1-2, with 8 bases matching TRBD1. Trimming at V came to 4 bases and at J to 0 bases, leaving 4 bases not matched to a gene. Germline V lookup: CDR1 SGHTA, CDR2 FQGNSA. CDR3 length: 15 residues. The CDR3 nucleotides read TGTGCCAGCAGCTCCCCGGACAGGGCTAACTATGGCTACACCTTC. The encoded protein is CASSSPDRANYGYTF. The entire variable domain, with the rest obtained from reference TRBV7-2 and TRBJ1-2, is as follows: GAGVSQSPSNKVTEKGKDVELRCDPISGHTALYWYRQSLGQGLEFLIYFQGNSAPDKSGLPSDRFSAERTGGSVSTLTIQRTQQEDSAVYLCASSSPDRANYGYTFGSGTRLTVV.

The genes are TRBV18 and TRBJ2-3; D is unresolved. CDR3 length: 15 residues. V shed 0 bases and J shed 1 base, with 8 bases lying between them. The V gene's germline CDR1 is KGHSH and CDR2 LQKENI. The CDR3 spells CASSPPQPGTDTQYF. For the CDR3, the DNA is TGTGCCAGCTCACCACCACAGCCGGGCACAGATACGCAGTATTTT. The complete variable domain, with remaining parts taken from reference TRBV18 and TRBJ2-3, reads NAGVMQNPRHLVRRRGQEARLRCSPMKGHSHVYWYRQLPEEGLKFMVYLQKENIIDESGMPKERFSAEFPKEGPSILRIQQVVRGDSAAYFCASSPPQPGTDTQYFGPGTRLTVL.

The chain joins TRBV3-1 to TRBJ2-4; a weak D match, TRBD2 (7 bases). The length of the CDR3 is 17 residues. The V end was cut by 0 bases, the J end by 2 bases, with 14 bases between. CDR1 LGHDT and CDR2 YNNKEL come from the germline V gene (reference sequence). The CDR3 protein is CASSQDLGGGTKNIQYF. DNA of the CDR3: TGTGCCAGCAGCCAAGATCTAGGGGGGGGAACCAAAAACATTCAGTACTTC.

This sequence joins TRBV6-2 or TRBV6-3 and TRBJ2-1; 7 bases align to TRBD2. CDR1 MNHEY and CDR2 SVGEGT come from the germline V gene. CDR3 size: 12 residues. V was pared by 5 bases and J by 15 bases, with 10 bases of the junction left unmatched. The CDR3 protein is CASSDLAELLFF. CDR3 coding DNA: TGTGCCAGCAGTGATCTAGCGGAACTACTGTTCTTC.

The chain links TRBV12-3 or TRBV12-4 to TRBJ2-5, with a tentative D call TRBD2 (5 bases). Deletions cut 1 base from V and 7 bases from J, with 16 bases between. The CDR3 is 15 residues long. CDR3 DNA: TGTGCCAGCAGTTTAGATGTGCGGGTTCGGGGGACCCAGTACTTC. Protein: CASSLDVRVRGTQYF.

The CDR3 sequence is CASTPLVGFNEQFF. The CDR3 DNA reads as TGTGCCAGCACCCCTCTAGTTGGATTCAATGAGCAGTTCTTC. J is TRBJ2-1 and V is TRBV12-3 or TRBV12-4; no clear D. The length of the CDR3 is 14 residues. V lost 7 bases and J 6 bases, leaving 16 bases between the germline ends.